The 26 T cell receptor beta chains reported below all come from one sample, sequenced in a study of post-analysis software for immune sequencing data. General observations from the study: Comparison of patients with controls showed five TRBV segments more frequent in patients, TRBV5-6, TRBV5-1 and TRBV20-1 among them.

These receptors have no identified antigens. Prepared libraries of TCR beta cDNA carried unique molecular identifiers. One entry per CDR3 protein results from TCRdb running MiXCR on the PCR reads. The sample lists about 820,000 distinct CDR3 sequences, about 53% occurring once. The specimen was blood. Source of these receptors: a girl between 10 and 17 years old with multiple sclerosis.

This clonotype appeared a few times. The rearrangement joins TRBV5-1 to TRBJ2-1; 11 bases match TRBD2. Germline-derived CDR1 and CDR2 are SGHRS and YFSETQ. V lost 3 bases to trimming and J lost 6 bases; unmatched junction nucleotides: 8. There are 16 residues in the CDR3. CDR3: CASSWVSGGAFNEQFF. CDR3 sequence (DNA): TGCGCCAGCAGCTGGGTTAGCGGGGGGGCCTTCAATGAGCAGTTCTTC.

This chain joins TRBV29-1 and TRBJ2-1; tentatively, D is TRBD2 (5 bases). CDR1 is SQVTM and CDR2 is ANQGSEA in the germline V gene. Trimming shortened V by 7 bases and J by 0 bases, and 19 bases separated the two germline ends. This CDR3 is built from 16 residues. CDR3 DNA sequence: TGCAGCGCCCCACCGAATAGGGAGAGCTCCTACAATGAGCAGTTCTTC. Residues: CSAPPNRESSYNEQFF.

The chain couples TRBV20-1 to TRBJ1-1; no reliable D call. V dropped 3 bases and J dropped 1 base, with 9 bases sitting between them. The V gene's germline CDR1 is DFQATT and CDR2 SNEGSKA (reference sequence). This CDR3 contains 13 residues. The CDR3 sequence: CSASVPGNTEAFF. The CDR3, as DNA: TGCAGTGCTAGTGTCCCTGGGAACACTGAAGCTTTCTTT.

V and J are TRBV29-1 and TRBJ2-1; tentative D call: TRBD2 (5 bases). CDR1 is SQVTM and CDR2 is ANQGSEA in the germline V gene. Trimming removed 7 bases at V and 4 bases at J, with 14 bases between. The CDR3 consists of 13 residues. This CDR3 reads CSGEWAGYNEQFF. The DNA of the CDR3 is TGCAGCGGGGAGTGGGCCGGGTACAATGAGCAGTTCTTC.

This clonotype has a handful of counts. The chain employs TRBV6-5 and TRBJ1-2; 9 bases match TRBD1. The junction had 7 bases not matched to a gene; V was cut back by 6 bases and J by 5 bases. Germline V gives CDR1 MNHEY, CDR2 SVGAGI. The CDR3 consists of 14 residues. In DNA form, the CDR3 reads TGTGCCAGCAGCGCGGGACAGGGAATTTATGGCTACACCTTC. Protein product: CASSAGQGIYGYTF.

This CDR3 is CSAGGGDSNSYEQYF. The CDR3 region has the DNA TGCAGTGCTGGGGGCGGGGACTCGAACTCCTACGAGCAGTACTTC. The gene calls are TRBV20-1 and TRBJ2-7; the D call may be TRBD1 or TRBD2 (6 bases each). The ends were cut back, 5 bases at V and 0 bases at J, with 17 bases in the middle. CDR1 DFQATT and CDR2 SNEGSKA come from the germline V gene (reference sequence). The CDR3 extends over 15 amino acids.

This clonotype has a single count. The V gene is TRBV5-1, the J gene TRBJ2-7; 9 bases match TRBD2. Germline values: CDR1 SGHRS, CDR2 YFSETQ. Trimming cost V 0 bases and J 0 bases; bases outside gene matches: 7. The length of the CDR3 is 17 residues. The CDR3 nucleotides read TGCGCCAGCAGCTTGGAGACCCTAGCGGGACGCTCCTACGAGCAGTACTTC. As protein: CASSLETLAGRSYEQYF. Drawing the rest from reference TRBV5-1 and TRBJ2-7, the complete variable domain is KAGVTQTPRYLIKTRGQQVTLSCSPISGHRSVSWYQQTPGQGLQFLFEYFSETQRNKGNFPGRFSGRQFSNSRSEMNVSTLELGDSALYLCASSLETLAGRSYEQYFGPGTRLTVT.

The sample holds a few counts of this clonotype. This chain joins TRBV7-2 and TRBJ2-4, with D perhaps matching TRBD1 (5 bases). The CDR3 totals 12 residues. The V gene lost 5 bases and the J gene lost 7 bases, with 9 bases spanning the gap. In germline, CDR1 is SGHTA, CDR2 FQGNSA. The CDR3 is CASSPSGNIQYF. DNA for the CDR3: TGTGCCAGCAGCCCCTCAGGGAACATTCAGTACTTC.

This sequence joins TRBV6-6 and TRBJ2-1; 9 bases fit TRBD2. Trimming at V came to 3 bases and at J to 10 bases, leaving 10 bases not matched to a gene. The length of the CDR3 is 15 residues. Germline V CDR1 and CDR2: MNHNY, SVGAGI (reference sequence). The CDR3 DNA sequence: TGTGCCAGCAGTTATTCCCCGTTTGGGACTAGCGAGCAGTTCTTC. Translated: CASSYSPFGTSEQFF.

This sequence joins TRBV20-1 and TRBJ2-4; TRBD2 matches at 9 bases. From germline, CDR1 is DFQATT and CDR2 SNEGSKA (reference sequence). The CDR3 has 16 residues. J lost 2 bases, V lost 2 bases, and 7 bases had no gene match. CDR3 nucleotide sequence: TGCAGTGCTAGACGGAGCGGGGGGACCTCCAAAAACATTCAGTACTTC. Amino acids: CSARRSGGTSKNIQYF.

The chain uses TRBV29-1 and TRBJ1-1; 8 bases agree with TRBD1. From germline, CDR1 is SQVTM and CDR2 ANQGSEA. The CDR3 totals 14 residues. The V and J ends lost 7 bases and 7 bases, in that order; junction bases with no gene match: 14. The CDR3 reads CSARDRGPQFEAFF. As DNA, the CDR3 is TGCAGCGCTCGAGACAGGGGCCCACAATTTGAAGCTTTCTTT.

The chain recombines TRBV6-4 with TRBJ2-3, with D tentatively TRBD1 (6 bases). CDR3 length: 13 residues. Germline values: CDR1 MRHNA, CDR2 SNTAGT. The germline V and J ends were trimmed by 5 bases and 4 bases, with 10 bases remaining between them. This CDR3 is CASSLRTADTQYF. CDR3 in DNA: TGTGCCAGCAGTCTTCGGACAGCAGATACGCAGTATTTT.

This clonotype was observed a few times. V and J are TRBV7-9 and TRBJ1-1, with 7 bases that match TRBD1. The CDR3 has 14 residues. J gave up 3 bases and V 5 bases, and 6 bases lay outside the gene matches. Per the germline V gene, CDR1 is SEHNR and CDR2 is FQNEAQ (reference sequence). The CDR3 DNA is TGTGCCAGCAGCCGACAGGGATCGGACACTGAAGCTTTCTTT. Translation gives CASSRQGSDTEAFF.

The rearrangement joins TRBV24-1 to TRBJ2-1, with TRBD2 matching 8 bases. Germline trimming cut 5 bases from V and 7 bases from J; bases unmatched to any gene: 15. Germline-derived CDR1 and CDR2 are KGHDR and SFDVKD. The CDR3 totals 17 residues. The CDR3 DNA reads TGTGCCACCAGTGCCGGACCGCGGGCGGGGGGCCTTAATGAGCAGTTCTTC. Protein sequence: CATSAGPRAGGLNEQFF.

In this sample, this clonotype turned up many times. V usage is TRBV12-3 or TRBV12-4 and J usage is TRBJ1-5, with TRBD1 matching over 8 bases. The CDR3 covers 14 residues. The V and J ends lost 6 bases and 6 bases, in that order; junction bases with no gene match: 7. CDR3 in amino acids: CASSPDRGRQPQHF. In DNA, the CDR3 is TGTGCCAGCAGCCCCGACAGGGGCCGTCAGCCCCAGCATTTT.

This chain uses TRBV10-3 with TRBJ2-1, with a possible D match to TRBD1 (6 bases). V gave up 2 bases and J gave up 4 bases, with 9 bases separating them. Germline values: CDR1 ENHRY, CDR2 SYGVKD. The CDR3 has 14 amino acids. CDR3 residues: CAISEGQKYNEQFF. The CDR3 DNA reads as TGTGCCATCAGTGAGGGACAGAAGTACAATGAGCAGTTCTTC.

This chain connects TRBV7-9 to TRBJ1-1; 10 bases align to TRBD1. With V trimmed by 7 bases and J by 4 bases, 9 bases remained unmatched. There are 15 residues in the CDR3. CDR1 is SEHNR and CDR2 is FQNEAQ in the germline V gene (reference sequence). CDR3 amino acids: CASTRYRDRGTEAFF. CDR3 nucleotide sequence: TGTGCCAGCACTCGCTACCGGGACAGGGGCACTGAAGCTTTCTTT. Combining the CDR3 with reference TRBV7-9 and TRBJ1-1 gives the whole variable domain DTGVSQNPRHKITKRGQNVTFRCDPISEHNRLYWYRQTLGQGPEFLTYFQNEAQLEKSRLLSDRFSAERPKGSFSTLEIQRTEQGDSAMYLCASTRYRDRGTEAFFGQGTRLTVV.

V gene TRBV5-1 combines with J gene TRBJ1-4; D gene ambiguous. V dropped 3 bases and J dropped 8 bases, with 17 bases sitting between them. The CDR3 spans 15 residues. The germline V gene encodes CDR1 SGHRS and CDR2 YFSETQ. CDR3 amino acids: CASSSAEAFPEKLFF. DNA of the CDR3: TGCGCCAGCAGCTCGGCGGAGGCATTCCCGGAAAAACTGTTTTTT.

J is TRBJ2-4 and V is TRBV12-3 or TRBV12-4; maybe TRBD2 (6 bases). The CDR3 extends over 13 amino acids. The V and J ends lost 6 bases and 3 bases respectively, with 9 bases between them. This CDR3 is CASSGGYKNIQYF. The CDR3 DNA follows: TGTGCCAGCAGCGGGGGTTACAAAAACATTCAGTACTTC.

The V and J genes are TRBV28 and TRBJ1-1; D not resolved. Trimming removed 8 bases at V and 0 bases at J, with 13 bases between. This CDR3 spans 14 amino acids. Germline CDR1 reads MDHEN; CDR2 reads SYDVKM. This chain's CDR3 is CASRGITLNTEAFF. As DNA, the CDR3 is TGTGCCAGCCGAGGGATAACATTGAACACTGAAGCTTTCTTT.

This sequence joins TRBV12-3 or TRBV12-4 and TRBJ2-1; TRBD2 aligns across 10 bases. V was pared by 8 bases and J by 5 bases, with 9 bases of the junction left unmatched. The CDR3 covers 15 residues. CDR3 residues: CASESGRALDNEQFF. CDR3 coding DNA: TGTGCCAGCGAAAGCGGGAGGGCCCTAGACAATGAGCAGTTCTTC.

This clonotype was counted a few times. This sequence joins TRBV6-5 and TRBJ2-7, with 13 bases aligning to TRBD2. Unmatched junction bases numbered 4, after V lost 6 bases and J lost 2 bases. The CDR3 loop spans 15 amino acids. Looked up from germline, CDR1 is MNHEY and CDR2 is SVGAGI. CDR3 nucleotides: TGTGCCAGCAGCAGACTAGCGGGGGGTCCCTACGAGCAGTACTTC. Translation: CASSRLAGGPYEQYF.

The CDR3 DNA sequence: TGTGCCACCCAGAGCGTCTATGGCTACACCTTC. This codes for CATQSVYGYTF. This rearrangement joins TRBV6-5 to TRBJ1-2; D gene ambiguous. This CDR3 has 11 residues. V shed 10 bases and J shed 4 bases, with 10 bases lying between them. The germline V gene has CDR1 MNHEY and CDR2 SVGAGI.

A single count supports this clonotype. As DNA, the CDR3 is TGTGCCAGCAGCGAGCGCCCCACCTACGAGCAGTACTTC. Protein: CASSERPTYEQYF. The chain joins TRBV7-4 to TRBJ2-7; D ambiguous. This CDR3 has 13 amino acids. V was cut by 5 bases and J by 2 bases, with 10 bases left in between. The germline CDR1 and CDR2 sequences are SGHVT and SQSDAQ.

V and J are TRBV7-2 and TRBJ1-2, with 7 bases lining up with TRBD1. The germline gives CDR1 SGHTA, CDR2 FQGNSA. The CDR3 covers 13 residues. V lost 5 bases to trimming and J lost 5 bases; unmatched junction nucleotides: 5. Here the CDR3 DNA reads TGTGCCAGCAGCCGGAGACAGGGATATGGCTACACCTTC. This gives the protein CASSRRQGYGYTF. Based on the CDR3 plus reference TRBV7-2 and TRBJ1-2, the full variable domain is GAGVSQSPSNKVTEKGKDVELRCDPISGHTALYWYRQSLGQGLEFLIYFQGNSAPDKSGLPSDRFSAERTGGSVSTLTIQRTQQEDSAVYLCASSRRQGYGYTFGSGTRLTVV.

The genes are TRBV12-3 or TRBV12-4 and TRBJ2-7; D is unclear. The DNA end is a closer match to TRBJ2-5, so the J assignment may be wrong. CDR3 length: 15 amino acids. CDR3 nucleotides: TGTGCCAGCAGGGAATCAATCTCGTCGGCAGAGACCCAGTACTTC. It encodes CASRESISSAETQYF.